A single sample gave rise to the 31 T cell receptor beta chains below, sequenced in a study of control samples from healthy donors and cancer patients. The repertoire was sequenced with immunoSEQ multiplex PCR; TCRdb's copy has only in-frame clones and lacks some. The sample records 150,000 or so clones, 88% being singletons. Sequencing input: blood. Every receptor here comes from a man aged 18 to 30 in good health.

The V gene is TRBV2, the J gene TRBJ2-2; no clear D. Trimming cost V 4 bases and J 3 bases, with 12 bases left between them. The germline gives CDR1 SNHLY, CDR2 FYNNEI. The length of the CDR3 is 15 residues. In DNA, the CDR3 is TGTGCCAGCAGTGCGGTACAGTTTTACACCGGGGAGCTGTTTTTT. As protein: CASSAVQFYTGELFF.

This rearrangement joins TRBV9 to TRBJ2-7, with D uncertain. With 2 bases removed from V and 6 bases from J, the gap between germline ends came to 12 bases. Germline CDR1 SGDLS, CDR2 YYNGEE. The CDR3 is 13 residues long. The CDR3 spells CASSVESLGEQYF. The CDR3 region has the DNA TGTGCCAGCAGCGTGGAGTCCCTCGGCGAGCAGTACTTC.

V usage is TRBV5-4 and J usage is TRBJ2-7; D is perhaps TRBD2 (7 bases). Germline V gene sequence: CDR1 SGHNT, CDR2 YYREEE (reference sequence). The V gene lost 4 bases and the J gene lost 2 bases, with 13 bases spanning the gap. CDR3 length equals 14 residues. The CDR3 DNA follows: TGTGCCAGCAGCCTGGGGGGGCCTGCCTACGAGCAGTACTTC. It codes for CASSLGGPAYEQYF.

The chain uses TRBV19 and TRBJ1-2; no clear D gene. Per germline, CDR1 LNHDA and CDR2 SQIVND (reference sequence). The CDR3 sequence is 12 residues long. The V and J ends lost 5 bases and 2 bases respectively, with 6 bases between them. Written as DNA, the CDR3 is TGTGCCAGTAGTTCTAGAAACTATGGCTACACCTTC. Its translation: CASSSRNYGYTF.

The J gene is TRBJ1-2, the V gene TRBV5-1; D unclear. Trimming cost V 0 bases and J 0 bases, with 9 bases left between them. Germline V lookup: CDR1 SGHRS, CDR2 YFSETQ. CDR3 length: 15 amino acids. CDR3 DNA sequence: TGCGCCAGCAGCTTGGCTGACGGAGCTAACTATGGCTACACCTTC. This sequence encodes CASSLADGANYGYTF. Supplemented by reference TRBV5-1 and TRBJ1-2, the full variable domain reads KAGVTQTPRYLIKTRGQQVTLSCSPISGHRSVSWYQQTPGQGLQFLFEYFSETQRNKGNFPGRFSGRQFSNSRSEMNVSTLELGDSALYLCASSLADGANYGYTFGSGTRLTVV.

The J gene is TRBJ2-1, the V gene TRBV7-9; 13 bases map to TRBD2. The germline gives CDR1 SEHNR, CDR2 FQNEAQ (reference sequence). The CDR3 totals 14 residues. V was pared by 4 bases and J by 8 bases, with 2 bases of the junction left unmatched. The DNA of the CDR3 is TGTGCCAGCAGCTGGACTAGCGGGGGTTATGAGCAGTTCTTC. This encodes CASSWTSGGYEQFF.

J is TRBJ1-4 and V is TRBV7-2; D is unclear. CDR1 is SGHTA and CDR2 is FQGNSA in the germline V gene. The CDR3 has 15 residues. Trimming pared 5 bases from V and 6 bases from J, leaving 16 bases between. CDR3 coding DNA: TGTGCCAGCAGCCCCTCGGGAGATCGGGATGAAAAACTGTTTTTT. Translation: CASSPSGDRDEKLFF. Combining the CDR3 with reference TRBV7-2 and TRBJ1-4 gives the whole variable domain GAGVSQSPSNKVTEKGKDVELRCDPISGHTALYWYRQSLGQGLEFLIYFQGNSAPDKSGLPSDRFSAERTGGSVSTLTIQRTQQEDSAVYLCASSPSGDRDEKLFFGSGTQLSVL.

This clone showed up just once. This specimen includes other DNA sequences encoding the same CDR3. The V gene is TRBV19, the J gene TRBJ2-7; TRBD1 matches 9 bases. Losses at the gene ends were 4 bases for V and 4 bases for J; bases not matched to a gene: 2. This CDR3 has 13 residues. The germline V gene encodes CDR1 LNHDA and CDR2 SQIVND (reference sequence). The CDR3 DNA reads TGTGCCAGTAGTACTGGACAGGGGTACGAGCAGTACTTC. This codes for CASSTGQGYEQYF.

The V call is TRBV4-3, the J call TRBJ1-1; 10 nucleotides agree with TRBD1. Germline lookup yields CDR1 LGHNA and CDR2 YSLEER. V dropped 0 bases and J dropped 3; count of bases not matched to a gene: 7. The CDR3 contains 17 residues. CDR3 sequence (DNA): TGCGCCAGCAGCCAAGAAGTCCCCGGACAGGGGGACACTGAAGCTTTCTTT. Its translation: CASSQEVPGQGDTEAFF.

The chain joins TRBV7-3 to TRBJ1-5; weak D call: TRBD1 (5 bases). V was trimmed by 2 bases and J by 6 bases, leaving 17 bases between them. The CDR3 totals 16 residues. Germline CDR1 reads SGHTA; CDR2 reads FQGTGA. The CDR3 loop is CASSLVLGRCSQPQHF. Here the CDR3 DNA reads TGTGCCAGCAGCTTAGTGCTGGGGCGGTGTAGTCAGCCCCAGCATTTT.

The chain has TRBV5-6 and TRBJ1-5; D is unclear. Germline V gene data show CDR1 as SGHDT and CDR2 as YYEEEE. Trimming took 0 bases from V and 2 from J, leaving 3 bases between them. The CDR3 consists of 13 residues. The CDR3 coding sequence is TGTGCCAGCAGCTTGGCGGGCAATCAGCCCCAGCATTTT. This codes for CASSLAGNQPQHF.

The genes are TRBV7-8 and TRBJ1-6; weak D call: TRBD1 (6 bases). The V end was cut by 5 bases, the J end by 6 bases, with 23 bases between. The CDR3 contains 18 residues. Germline V gene lookup returns CDR1 SGHVS and CDR2 FQNEAQ. The CDR3: CASSIPSGGRGTNSPLHF. CDR3 coding DNA: TGTGCCAGCAGCATCCCTTCCGGGGGCAGAGGAACTAATTCACCCCTCCACTTT.

The chain has TRBV2 and TRBJ2-7; TRBD1 might be the D (5 bases). The CDR3 totals 14 residues. Trimming shortened V by 3 bases and J by 2 bases, and 11 bases separated the two germline ends. Germline loops: CDR1 SNHLY, CDR2 FYNNEI. The CDR3 loop is CASSDDSSAYEQYF. CDR3 DNA: TGTGCCAGCAGTGACGACAGCTCAGCCTACGAGCAGTACTTC.

V is TRBV5-1 and J is TRBJ1-1, with a tentative D call TRBD1 (5 bases). Looked up from germline, CDR1 is SGHRS and CDR2 is YFSETQ. V gave up 6 bases and J gave up 1 base, with 13 bases separating them. The CDR3 sequence is 14 residues long. In nucleotides, the CDR3 is TGCGCCAGCACCCCTTTGGGGGGGAACACTGAAGCTTTCTTT. This gives the protein CASTPLGGNTEAFF.

The genes are TRBV3-1 (or the pseudogene TRBV3-2) and TRBJ1-2; 11 nucleotides agree with TRBD1. The CDR3 is 17 amino acids. The junction had 8 bases not matched to a gene; V was cut back by 0 bases and J by 5 bases. Per the germline V gene, CDR1 is LGHDT and CDR2 is YNNKEL (reference sequence). The CDR3 DNA sequence: TGTGCCAGCAGCCAAGATTCGGGACAGGGGGATGGGTATGGCTACACCTTC. Amino acids: CASSQDSGQGDGYGYTF.

This rearrangement joins TRBV7-2 to TRBJ2-7; D may be TRBD2 (5 bases). The germline gives CDR1 SGHTA, CDR2 FQGNSA. V was pared by 5 bases and J by 0 bases, with 14 bases between. The CDR3 runs to 15 residues. The CDR3 nucleotides read TGTGCCAGCAGCCTCGACCTAGCCGTCTCCTACGAGCAGTACTTC. The encoded protein is CASSLDLAVSYEQYF.

The rearrangement links TRBV19 to TRBJ2-2; unclear D gene. The CDR3 runs 13 residues. Germline CDR1 is LNHDA and CDR2 is SQIVND (reference sequence). The V and J ends lost 3 bases and 6 bases respectively, with 8 bases between them. This chain's CDR3 is CASSITNSGELFF. CDR3 coding DNA: TGTGCCAGTAGTATTACTAATTCCGGGGAGCTGTTTTTT.

Remarks on this clone: One junction end does not reproduce the germline sequence, and a read error may be involved. This chain connects TRBV4-3 to TRBJ1-6; possibly TRBD1 for D (5 bases). The germline V gene has CDR1 LGHNA and CDR2 YSLEER. The CDR3 has 13 amino acids. Written as DNA, the CDR3 is TGCACCAGCAGTGGAAGGGGAAGATCACCCCTCCACTTT. Protein: CTSSGRGRSPLHF.

This sequence joins TRBV5-6 and TRBJ2-7; the D gene is possibly TRBD1 (6 bases). Germline V gene data show CDR1 as SGHDT and CDR2 as YYEEEE. The CDR3 consists of 16 residues. V lost 3 bases, J lost 7 bases, and 23 bases lay in between. This CDR3 is CASSSLSAGEPAEQYF. The CDR3 nucleotides read TGTGCCAGCAGCTCGCTTTCTGCAGGGGAGCCAGCGGAGCAGTACTTC.

V usage is TRBV19 and J usage is TRBJ1-3; D is undetermined. Germline V gives CDR1 LNHDA, CDR2 SQIVND (reference sequence). V gave up 7 bases and J gave up 0 bases, with 13 bases separating them. The CDR3 extends over 15 amino acids. The CDR3 sequence is CASTFTARSGNTIYF. The DNA of the CDR3 is TGTGCCAGTACCTTCACAGCCCGCTCTGGAAACACCATATATTTT.

The chain carries TRBV7-9 and TRBJ2-5; D may be TRBD1 (5 bases). Trimming shortened V by 2 bases and J by 5 bases, and 12 bases separated the two germline ends. The CDR3 is 14 amino acids. Germline CDR1 is SEHNR and CDR2 is FQNEAQ (reference sequence). CDR3 region: CASSLPDMLETQYF. For the CDR3, the DNA is TGTGCCAGCAGCTTACCGGACATGTTGGAGACCCAGTACTTC.

The rearrangement uses TRBV18 and TRBJ2-1; TRBD1 matches at 7 bases. The CDR3 totals 16 residues. Germline V gene lookup returns CDR1 KGHSH and CDR2 LQKENI. The J segment lost 2 bases and the V segment lost 0 bases, leaving 4 bases of the junction unmatched. The CDR3 protein is CASSPPGQGAYNEQFF. CDR3 DNA: TGTGCCAGCTCACCACCGGGGCAGGGGGCCTACAATGAGCAGTTCTTC.

The rearrangement links TRBV13 to TRBJ2-3; 12 bases are a match to TRBD2. Per germline, CDR1 PRHDT and CDR2 FYEKMQ (reference sequence). V trimming: 3 bases; J trimming: 3 bases; junction bases outside the gene matches: 7. The CDR3 contains 17 residues. CDR3 sequence: CASSLALAGGLTDTQYF. As DNA, the CDR3 is TGTGCCAGCAGCTTGGCCCTAGCGGGGGGGTTAACAGATACGCAGTATTTT.

The rearrangement uses TRBV5-1 and TRBJ2-3; 8 bases line up with TRBD1. The trim removed 3 bases at V and 1 base at J, leaving 10 bases unmatched. CDR3 size: 17 residues. Germline assignment: CDR1 SGHRS and CDR2 YFSETQ. Here the CDR3 DNA reads TGCGCCAGCAGCTCGATACCGACAGGGGTTGGCACAGATACGCAGTATTTT. Translation gives CASSSIPTGVGTDTQYF. Filled out from reference TRBV5-1 and TRBJ2-3, the complete variable domain reads KAGVTQTPRYLIKTRGQQVTLSCSPISGHRSVSWYQQTPGQGLQFLFEYFSETQRNKGNFPGRFSGRQFSNSRSEMNVSTLELGDSALYLCASSSIPTGVGTDTQYFGPGTRLTVL.

The V call is TRBV7-8, the J call TRBJ2-7; no definite D call. This CDR3 comprises 12 residues. Trimming left V 1 base short and J 2 bases short, with 3 bases between. Germline lookup yields CDR1 SGHVS and CDR2 FQNEAQ. The CDR3 sequence: CASSLVPYEQYF. CDR3 nucleotides: TGTGCCAGCAGCTTAGTCCCCTACGAGCAGTACTTC. Full variable domain (remainder filled in from reference TRBV7-8 and TRBJ2-7): GAGVSQSPRYKVAKRGQDVALRCDPISGHVSLFWYQQALGQGPEFLTYFQNEAQLDKSGLPSDRFFAERPEGSVSTLKIQRTQQEDSAVYLCASSLVPYEQYFGPGTRLTVT.

The chain recombines TRBV6-4 with TRBJ2-6; tentative D call: TRBD1 (6 bases). Germline V gene sequence: CDR1 MRHNA, CDR2 SNTAGT. V was pared by 3 bases and J by 0 bases, with 12 bases between. This CDR3 has 17 amino acids. CDR3 protein: CASSDWGLGSGANVLTF. CDR3 DNA: TGTGCCAGCAGTGATTGGGGGCTGGGCTCTGGGGCCAACGTCCTGACTTTC.

V and J are TRBV7-2 and TRBJ2-5, with 8 positions matching TRBD2. CDR1 and CDR2 from the germline V gene are SGHTA and FQGNSA. V lost 4 bases, J lost 1 base, and 5 bases stayed unmatched. This CDR3 region has 15 residues. The CDR3 DNA is TGTGCCAGCAGCTCCAGCGGGGGATTCCAAGAGACCCAGTACTTC. This gives the protein CASSSSGGFQETQYF.

V usage is TRBV28 and J usage is TRBJ2-7; D uncertain. Looked up from germline, CDR1 is MDHEN and CDR2 is SYDVKM. Trimming stripped 6 bases from V and 2 bases from J, with 23 bases between. This CDR3 is 17 amino acids long. CDR3 sequence (DNA): TGTGCCAGCAGCCGCTTTACTGACTCTTTTGCGCCCTACGAGCAGTACTTC. It specifies CASSRFTDSFAPYEQYF.

This rearrangement joins TRBV4-3 to TRBJ2-2; TRBD2 matches at 7 bases. V was clipped by 3 bases and J by 7 bases; unmatched bases: 5. Germline V CDR1 and CDR2: LGHNA, YSLEER. This CDR3 has 14 amino acids. The CDR3 is CASSHRERGGELFF. As DNA, the CDR3 is TGCGCCAGCAGCCACAGAGAGCGGGGCGGGGAGCTGTTTTTT.

This clone was seen a handful of times. This chain links TRBV7-3 with TRBJ1-4; D is uncertain. This CDR3 is 13 amino acids long. Trimming took 2 bases from V and 8 from J, leaving 9 bases between them. Per the germline V gene, CDR1 is SGHTA and CDR2 is FQGTGA. CDR3 nucleotide sequence: TGTGCCAGCAGCTTAGGGCTTGGGGAAAAACTGTTTTTT. As protein: CASSLGLGEKLFF. The entire variable domain, with the rest obtained from reference TRBV7-3 and TRBJ1-4, is as follows: GAGVSQTPSNKVTEKGKYVELRCDPISGHTALYWYRQSLGQGPEFLIYFQGTGAADDSGLPNDRFFAVRPEGSVSTLKIQRTERGDSAVYLCASSLGLGEKLFFGSGTQLSVL.

This sequence joins TRBV7-9 and TRBJ1-3, with 9 bases matching TRBD1. Germline CDR1 and CDR2: SEHNR and FQNEAQ (reference sequence). The CDR3 sequence is 16 residues long. With 5 bases clipped from V and 3 bases from J, the junction kept 8 bases outside the gene matches. The CDR3 loop reads CASSPRGQGLGNTIYF. DNA for the CDR3: TGTGCCAGCAGCCCAAGGGGACAGGGCCTTGGAAACACCATATATTTT. Filled out from reference TRBV7-9 and TRBJ1-3, the complete variable domain reads DTGVSQNPRHKITKRGQNVTFRCDPISEHNRLYWYRQTLGQGPEFLTYFQNEAQLEKSRLLSDRFSAERPKGSFSTLEIQRTEQGDSAMYLCASSPRGQGLGNTIYFGEGSWLTVV.